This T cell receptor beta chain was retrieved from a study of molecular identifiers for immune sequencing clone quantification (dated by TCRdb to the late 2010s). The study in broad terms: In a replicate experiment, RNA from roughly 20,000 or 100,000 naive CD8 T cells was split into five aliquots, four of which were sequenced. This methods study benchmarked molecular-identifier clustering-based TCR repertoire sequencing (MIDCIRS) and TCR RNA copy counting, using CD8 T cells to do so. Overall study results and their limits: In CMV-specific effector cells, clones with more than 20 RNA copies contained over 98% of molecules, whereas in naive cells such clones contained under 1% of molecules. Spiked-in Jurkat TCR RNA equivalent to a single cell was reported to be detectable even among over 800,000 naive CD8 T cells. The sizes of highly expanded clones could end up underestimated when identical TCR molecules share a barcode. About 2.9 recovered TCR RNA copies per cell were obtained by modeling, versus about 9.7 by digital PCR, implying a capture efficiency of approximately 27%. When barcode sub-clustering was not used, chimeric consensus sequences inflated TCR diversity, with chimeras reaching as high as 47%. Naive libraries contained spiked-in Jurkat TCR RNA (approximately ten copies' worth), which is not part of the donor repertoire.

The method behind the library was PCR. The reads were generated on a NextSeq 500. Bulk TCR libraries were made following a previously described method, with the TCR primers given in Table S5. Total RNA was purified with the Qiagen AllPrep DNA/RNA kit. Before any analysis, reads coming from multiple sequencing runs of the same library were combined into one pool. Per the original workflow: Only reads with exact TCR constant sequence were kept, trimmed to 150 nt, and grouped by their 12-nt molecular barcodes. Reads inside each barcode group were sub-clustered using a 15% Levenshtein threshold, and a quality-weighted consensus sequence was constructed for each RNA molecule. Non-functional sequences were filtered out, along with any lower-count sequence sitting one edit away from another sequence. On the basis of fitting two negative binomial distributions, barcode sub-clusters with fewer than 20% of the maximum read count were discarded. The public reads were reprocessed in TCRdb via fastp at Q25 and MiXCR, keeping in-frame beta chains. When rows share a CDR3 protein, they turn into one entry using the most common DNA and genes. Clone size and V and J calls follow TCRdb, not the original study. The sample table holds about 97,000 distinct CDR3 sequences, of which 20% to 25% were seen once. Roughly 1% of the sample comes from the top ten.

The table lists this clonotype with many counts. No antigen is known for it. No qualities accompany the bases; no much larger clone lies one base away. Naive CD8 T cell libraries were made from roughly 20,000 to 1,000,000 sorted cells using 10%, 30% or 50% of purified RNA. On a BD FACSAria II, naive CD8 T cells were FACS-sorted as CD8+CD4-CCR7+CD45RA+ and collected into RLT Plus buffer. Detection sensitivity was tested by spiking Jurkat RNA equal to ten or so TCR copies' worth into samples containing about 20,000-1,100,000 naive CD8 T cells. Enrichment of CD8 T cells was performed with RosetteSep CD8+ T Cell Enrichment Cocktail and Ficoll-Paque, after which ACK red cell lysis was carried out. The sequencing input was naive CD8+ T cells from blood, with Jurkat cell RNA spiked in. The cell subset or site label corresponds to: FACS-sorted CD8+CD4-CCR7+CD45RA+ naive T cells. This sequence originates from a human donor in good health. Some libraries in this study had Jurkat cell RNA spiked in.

The sequenced DNA: TGCGCCAGCAGTTGGTCGAACACCGGGGAGCTGTTTTTT. This translates into CASSWSNTGELFF. Recombination linked TRBV4-1 to TRBJ2-2, with no reliable assignment of the D segment. From its cysteine to its phenylalanine, the CDR3 spans 13 amino acids. The CDR3 DNA has 39 bases and is translated from base 1. Trimming at the junction amounts to 6 bases on V and 0 bases on J, and the germline ends lie 5 bases apart. The CDR1 and CDR2 encoded by the germline V gene are MGHRA and YSYEKL.